This section outlines one T cell receptor (beta chain) sequence together with its context. This receptor's antigen is unknown. A much larger clone lies one base from this, so it may be a read error. The library was obtained by PCR. The instrument given in TCRdb is NextSeq 500. Bulk TCR libraries were made following a previously described method, with the TCR primers given in Table S5. Purification of total RNA was performed with the Qiagen AllPrep DNA/RNA kit. Before analysis, reads from multiple sequencing runs of one library were combined. The original methods were these. Only reads with exact TCR constant sequence were kept, trimmed to 150 nt, and grouped by their 12-nt molecular barcodes. Reads within each barcode group were sub-clustered using a 15% Levenshtein threshold, and quality-weighted consensus sequences were constructed for each RNA molecule. Non-functional sequences were removed, as were lower-count sequences one edit away from another. Based on a fit of two negative binomial distributions, barcode sub-clusters having less than 20% of the maximum read count were discarded. TCRdb's own reprocessing of the public reads used fastp at Q25 and MiXCR and kept productive beta chains. Rows with one shared CDR3 protein collapse into an entry with the most common genes and DNA. The V and J calls and clone size are TCRdb's, not the authors'. Across this sample there are some 100,000 distinct CDR3 sequences, with roughly a third seen only once. The ten biggest clones cover less than 5.5% of the sample.

Libraries of naive CD8 T cells were generated from about 21,000 to 970,000 sorted cells, with 10%, 30% or 50% of the purified RNA used. Naive CD8 T cells were FACS-sorted as CD8+CD4-CCR7+CD45RA+ on a BD FACSAria II into RLT Plus buffer. To test detection sensitivity, Jurkat RNA equal to around nine TCR copies was added to samples of about 17,000-1,100,000 naive CD8 T cells. CD8 T cells were enriched with RosetteSep CD8+ T Cell Enrichment Cocktail and Ficoll-Paque, followed by ACK red cell lysis. This entry comes from a study of molecular identifiers for immune sequencing clone quantification listed by TCRdb under 2018. At the level of the whole study: For a replicate experiment, the RNA from either 20,000 or 100,000 naive CD8 T cells was divided into five aliquots, and four of those aliquots went on to sequencing. This methods study used CD8 T cells to benchmark TCR RNA copy counting and molecular-identifier clustering-based TCR repertoire sequencing (MIDCIRS).

V gives up 6 bases and J gives up 8 bases, and the segment between their germline ends measures 22 bases. Sequences SEHNR (CDR1) and FQNEAQ (CDR2) are obtained from the germline V gene (reference sequence). The CDR3 runs 16 residues from the cysteine to the phenylalanine. The sequence is cut down to CDR3 DNA, 48 bases in frame from base 1. The investigation overall reported the following: In CMV-specific effector cells, over 97% of molecules were held by clones above 20 RNA copies, whereas under 1% of molecules were held by such clones in naive cells. A single cell's worth of spiked-in Jurkat TCR RNA was reported detectable even among some 920,000 naive CD8 T cells. Modeling gave 3 to 3.5 recovered TCR RNA copies per cell versus around 10 by digital PCR, implying about 30% capture efficiency. When barcode sub-clustering was omitted, TCR diversity was inflated by chimeric consensus sequences, with chimeras reaching as high as 47%. Spiked-in Jurkat TCR RNA (around 9 copies' worth), which is not part of the donor repertoire, was contained in the naive libraries. Identical TCR molecules sharing a barcode could cause highly expanded clone sizes to be underestimated.

The sequence is built from TRBV7-9 and TRBJ1-4; 6 matching bases give a weak D call of TRBD1. The receptor was isolated from a human donor in good health. Some libraries in this study had Jurkat cell RNA spiked in. Sequencing input: naive CD8+ T cells from blood, with Jurkat cell RNA spiked in. Per the publication, the cell subset or site label means: FACS-sorted CD8+CD4-CCR7+CD45RA+ naive T cells. The DNA sequence follows: TGTGCCAGCAGTTTATCGCTAGGACAGTGGATAGAAAAACTGTTTTTT. It translates as CASSLSLGQWIEKLFF. Reference TRBV7-9 and TRBJ1-4 genes cover what lies past the CDR3, so the full variable domain is DTGVSQNPRHKITKRGQNVTFRCDPISEHNRLYWYRQTLGQGPEFLTYFQNEAQLEKSRLLSDRFSAERPKGSFSTLEIQRTEQGDSAMYLCASSLSLGQWIEKLFFGSGTQLSVL.